This TCR beta chain was found in a study of blood T cell repertoires in COVID-19 (dated by TCRdb to the early 2020s). Turning to the overall study: Samples covering the acute and convalescent phases of COVID-19 were provided by collaborators in the United States, Italy and Spain. The material from the prospective study consisted of cDNA or gDNA derived from T cells, B-cell-depleted T cells, or PBMCs. The sample metadata nearly always contained a de-identified subject ID, COVID-19 status, age in years and sex. The samples were drawn from two sources: the first 160 participants of the ongoing ImmuneRACE study, and 1,200 or so subjects contributed by 6 global collaborators. A freely available public database, intended as a resource for researchers studying the immune response to SARS-CoV-2, is where the repertoires were released. Subjects who had been exposed to COVID-19, were actively infected with it, or had recovered from it provided the deeply sampled blood TCRbeta repertoires that made up the dataset. Where available, HLA class I and class II types were obtained from metadata supplied by the sample provider rather than from assay-based typing.

Study-wide conclusions, independent of this receptor: The quantity of clinical and demographic metadata differed by source and by participant and was supplied without curation.

Taken from the germline V gene, the CDR1 and CDR2 loops are KGHSH and LQKENI. From the cysteine through the phenylalanine, the CDR3 covers 15 amino acids. Of all the DNA, just the CDR3 is kept, 45 bases in frame from base 1. The trim is 2 bases for V and 4 bases for J, with a gap of 15 bases between the germline ends. TCRbeta CDR3 regions were amplified from genomic DNA using the immunoSEQ Assay, a bias-controlled multiplex PCR. Per the source publication's procedure: Nucleated cell counts per sample were estimated from amplification of reference gene primers within the assay. To quantify the absolute abundance of each unique TCRbeta CDR3 rearrangement, sequence reads were collapsed and filtered. For each sample, productive Simpson clonality was calculated as the square root of Simpson's diversity index across productive rearrangements. TCRdb stores this immuneACCESS table with in-frame sequences only. Part of the clones is absent; in the studies checked, under half of the shortfall reflects unresolved V genes, and no reason is known for the rest. V and J calls and clone size are those listed in that table; D and trimming were worked out from the DNA. The sample table lists 70,000 or so clones, 70% to 90% of them with a count of one. The ten top clones hold around 3.9% of the sample.

The collaborating institutions used their own protocols to collect whole blood in K2EDTA tubes. For TCRbeta analysis, collaborators shipped samples as frozen whole blood, isolated PBMCs, or DNA extracted from either of those sample types. Note on this clone: The specificity of this receptor is unknown. Base qualities are not at hand, and no much larger clone is one base apart.

The sequence derives from a man between 65 and 85 years old with active COVID-19. This sequence uses TRBV18 and TRBJ2-7; a tentative D call is TRBD2 (5 bases match). Sequencing was done on a sample of peripheral blood. At the DNA level, the sequence is TGTGCCAGCTCACCAAGTCGTGCGGAGGAGTACGAGCAGTACTTC. This encodes CASSPSRAEEYEQYF.